Shown below are 9 T cell receptor beta chains from a single sample sequenced in a study of regulatory T cells in long-lasting Graves disease. For TCR beta, libraries came from iRepertoire HTBI primers and Arm-PCR of CDR3 regions. TCRdb independently ran MiXCR on the multiplex PCR reads; one entry per CDR3 protein. Altogether 250,000 or so distinct CDR3 sequences are present, 20% to 25% being singletons, with the ten largest covering more than 11%. Time point specified: newly diagnosed GD, antithyroid drugs for less than 3 months. TCR sequences were obtained from RNA taken from PBMCs. Sequencing was performed on peripheral blood mononuclear cells (PBMCs), taken at new diagnosis, from a patient treated with antithyroid drugs. Receptor source: a female donor with Graves disease.

This clonotype occurred many times. This rearrangement joins TRBV20-1 to TRBJ1-3; D remains unclear. This CDR3 comprises 15 residues. V shed 4 bases and J shed 2 bases, with 15 bases lying between them. Germline CDR1 and CDR2: DFQATT and SNEGSKA (reference sequence). In nucleotides, the CDR3 is TGCAGTGCTACTAGAATCCAGGTAGCTGGAAACACCATATATTTT. It is translated as CSATRIQVAGNTIYF.

The CDR3 DNA follows: TGTGCCAGCAGCGCGACCACAGGGTCTCGTGGCAATCAGCCCCAGCATTTT. It specifies CASSATTGSRGNQPQHF. The rearrangement uses TRBV5-8 and TRBJ1-5, with D maybe TRBD1 (6 bases). This CDR3 spans 17 amino acids. CDR1 and CDR2 (germline): SGHTS, YDEGEE. Trimming took 4 bases from V and 2 from J, leaving 19 bases between them.

This clonotype was seen ten or more times. One junction end disagrees with the germline gene, perhaps due to a read error. As DNA, the CDR3 is TGTGCCAGCAGCGAAGGCGGGACAGGGTGGGGAAAACTGTTTTTT. Protein sequence: CASSEGGTGWGKLFF. The V and J genes are TRBV6-1 and TRBJ1-4; the match to TRBD1 covers 9 bases. Looked up from germline, CDR1 is MNHNS and CDR2 is SASEGT. This CDR3 has 15 amino acids.

This clonotype was picked up a small number of times. This may arise from a read error, as a much more abundant clone is one base away. J is TRBJ2-7 and V is TRBV20-1; a weak D match, TRBD1 (6 bases). CDR1 and CDR2 from the germline V gene are DFQATT and SNEGSKA (reference sequence). The CDR3 loop spans 14 amino acids. V was trimmed by 1 base and J by 8 bases, leaving 18 bases between them. The CDR3 DNA reads TGCAGTGCTAGAGCTTCAACAGGGACCCACAAGCAGTACTTC. This gives the protein CSARASTGTHKQYF.

The chain combines TRBV15 with TRBJ1-5, with D perhaps TRBD1 (6 bases). CDR3 length: 15 amino acids. Trimming shortened V by 1 base and J by 6 bases, and 13 bases separated the two germline ends. Germline V CDR1 and CDR2: LNHNV, YYDKDF (reference sequence). CDR3 amino acids: CATSRGTSGAQPQHF. In DNA, the CDR3 is TGTGCCACCAGCAGAGGAACCTCAGGGGCTCAGCCCCAGCATTTT. Full variable domain (rest looked up from reference TRBV15 and TRBJ1-5): DAMVIQNPRYQVTQFGKPVTLSCSQTLNHNVMYWYQQKSSQAPKLLFHYYDKDFNNEADTPDNFQSRRPNTSFCFLDIRSPGLGDTAMYLCATSRGTSGAQPQHFGDGTRLSIL.

The V gene is TRBV7-9, the J gene TRBJ1-2; no reliable D call. Germline lookup yields CDR1 SEHNR and CDR2 FQNEAQ (reference sequence). The CDR3 sequence is 13 residues long. V shed 8 bases and J shed 8 bases, with 18 bases lying between them. The CDR3 here is CASDRTQNGGYTF. Here the CDR3 DNA reads TGTGCCAGCGATCGGACCCAGAACGGCGGCTACACCTTC.

J is TRBJ2-1 and V is TRBV28; 12 bases fit TRBD2. The germline V gene encodes CDR1 MDHEN and CDR2 SYDVKM. Trimming removed 6 bases from V and 1 base from J; junction bases left unmatched: 10. There are 18 residues in the CDR3. CDR3 DNA: TGTGCCAGCAGCCGGCTAGCGGGGGGGCCGAGGTCCTACAATGAGCAGTTCTTC. Translated: CASSRLAGGPRSYNEQFF. Drawing the rest from reference TRBV28 and TRBJ2-1, the complete variable domain is DVKVTQSSRYLVKRTGEKVFLECVQDMDHENMFWYRQDPGLGLRLIYFSYDVKMKEKGDIPEGYSVSREKKERFSLILESASTNQTSMYLCASSRLAGGPRSYNEQFFGPGTRLTVL.

About this clonotype: A far larger clone is a single base away, which makes a read error likely. The chain joins TRBV11-2 to TRBJ2-7; D possibly matches TRBD1 or TRBD2 (5 bases each). Germline V gives CDR1 SGHAT, CDR2 FQNNGV. The CDR3 sequence is 15 residues long. The CDR3 DNA sequence: TGTGCCAGCAGCTCCTCAACACCCGGGACCTACGGGCAGTACTTC. Translating it yields CASSSSTPGTYGQYF.

This clonotype was detected a few times. The chain recombines TRBV15 with TRBJ2-2; D not certain. The CDR3 contains 14 residues. V was cut by 3 bases and J by 3 bases, with 8 bases left in between. Germline V gene data show CDR1 as LNHNV and CDR2 as YYDKDF (reference sequence). The CDR3 reads CATSREYDTGELFF. The CDR3 bases are TGTGCCACCAGCAGGGAGTACGACACCGGGGAGCTGTTTTTT.